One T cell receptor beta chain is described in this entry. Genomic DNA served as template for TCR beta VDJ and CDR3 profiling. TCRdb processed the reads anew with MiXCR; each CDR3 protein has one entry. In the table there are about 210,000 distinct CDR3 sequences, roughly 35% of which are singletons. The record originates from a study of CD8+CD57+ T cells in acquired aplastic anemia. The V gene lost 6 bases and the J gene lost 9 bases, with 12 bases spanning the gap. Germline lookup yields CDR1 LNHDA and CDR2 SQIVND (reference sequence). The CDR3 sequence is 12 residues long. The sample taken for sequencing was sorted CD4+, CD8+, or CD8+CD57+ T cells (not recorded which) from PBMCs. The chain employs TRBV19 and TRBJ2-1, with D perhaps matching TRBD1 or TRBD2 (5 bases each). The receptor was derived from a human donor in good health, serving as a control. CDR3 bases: TGTGCCAGTAGCGGGGCCGGGTTTGAGCAGTTCTTC. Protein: CASSGAGFEQFF.